The 17 T cell receptor beta chains reported below all come from one sample, sequenced in a study of cytomegalovirus exposure and HLA in healthy donors. 13 Jbeta primers and 60 Vbeta primers were used for the PCR. Clones were read by immunoSEQ multiplex PCR, and TCRdb kept only the in-frame ones, dropping some. The sample carries about 130,000 clones, around 80% recorded once. Sequencing input: PBMCs. These receptors were collected from a female donor in good health and CMV-seronegative.

The chain employs TRBV7-9 and TRBJ1-2, with D unresolved. V dropped 1 base and J dropped 5 bases, with 14 bases sitting between them. In germline, CDR1 is SEHNR, CDR2 FQNEAQ (reference sequence). There are 15 residues in the CDR3. CDR3 amino acids: CASSLDTAWEYGYTF. The DNA for the CDR3 is TGTGCCAGCAGCTTAGACACCGCCTGGGAGTATGGCTACACCTTC.

This clone was seen a handful of times. The J gene is TRBJ1-2, the V gene TRBV11-2, with 7 nucleotides matching TRBD1. V was clipped by 5 bases and J by 4 bases; unmatched bases: 7. The V gene's germline CDR1 is SGHAT and CDR2 FQNNGV. This CDR3 contains 14 residues. The CDR3 region is CASSPLDRPYGYTF. The CDR3 DNA reads TGTGCCAGCAGCCCCCTGGACAGGCCCTATGGCTACACCTTC.

The chain combines TRBV11-2 with TRBJ1-1; TRBD1 matches at 9 bases. The length of the CDR3 is 15 residues. CDR1 SGHAT and CDR2 FQNNGV come from the germline V gene. V gave up 5 bases and J gave up 4 bases; unmatched junction bases: 8. CDR3 nucleotides: TGTGCCAGCAGCATTGGGACAGGGATGGGCACTGAAGCTTTCTTT. As protein: CASSIGTGMGTEAFF.

The chain recombines TRBV6-1 with TRBJ1-1; no clear D gene. CDR1 and CDR2 (germline): MNHNS, SASEGT. CDR3 length: 13 residues. Trimming shortened V by 6 bases and J by 7 bases, and 15 bases separated the two germline ends. This CDR3 is CASRYLGSSEAFF. The CDR3 nucleotides are TGTGCCAGCAGGTACCTGGGGAGTAGTGAAGCTTTCTTT.

The gene calls are TRBV2 and TRBJ1-1, with 10 bases fitting TRBD1. Germline V gene sequence: CDR1 SNHLY, CDR2 FYNNEI. With 7 bases clipped from V and 7 bases from J, the junction kept 6 bases outside the gene matches. The CDR3 is 13 amino acids. In nucleotides, the CDR3 is TGTGCCAGCATCTCTGGACAGGGGGGTGAAGCTTTCTTT. This codes for CASISGQGGEAFF.

This clone was observed once. A junction boundary mismatches the germline segment, possibly from a read error. The chain links TRBV19 to TRBJ1-2; TRBD1 is a possible D gene (6 bases). Looked up from germline, CDR1 is LNHDA and CDR2 is SQIVND (reference sequence). The CDR3 contains 17 residues. CDR3 amino acids: CASSSSDSAAVNYDYTF. For the CDR3, the DNA is TGTGCCAGTAGTAGTTCGGACAGTGCAGCAGTTAACTATGACTACACCTTC.

The rearrangement uses TRBV2 and TRBJ2-7; 9 positions match TRBD2. The CDR3 length is 14 residues. V trimming: 7 bases; J trimming: 1 base; junction bases outside the gene matches: 5. Germline V gene lookup returns CDR1 SNHLY and CDR2 FYNNEI. CDR3 nucleotide sequence: TGTGCCAGCAACCCCCTAGCGGGGTCCTACGAGCAGTACTTC. This gives the protein CASNPLAGSYEQYF.

Written as DNA, the CDR3 is TGTGCCAGCAGCTTATCAGGACAGGGCACCTACGAGCAGTACTTC. Amino acids: CASSLSGQGTYEQYF. This chain links TRBV7-9 with TRBJ2-7; 8 positions agree with TRBD1. CDR1 SEHNR and CDR2 FQNEAQ come from the germline V gene (reference sequence). This CDR3 has 15 amino acids. V lost 2 bases and J lost 2; bases outside the gene matches: 5.

This clone was observed a few times. The chain carries TRBV21-1 and TRBJ2-1; the table's D call of TRBD2 was not tested on the DNA. TRBV21-1 is marked as a pseudogene. CDR3 length: 17 residues. The CDR3: CASSKVGAGPSYNEQFF. For the CDR3, the DNA is TGTGCCAGCAGCAAAGTCGGAGCGGGACCTTCCTACAATGAGCAGTTCTTC.

The chain combines TRBV4-2 with TRBJ2-2; possibly TRBD1 for D (6 bases). This CDR3 comprises 15 residues. Germline lookup yields CDR1 LGHNA and CDR2 YNFKEQ. The ends were cut back, 4 bases at V and 3 bases at J, with 12 bases in the middle. The CDR3 coding sequence is TGTGCCAGCAGCCGGGCAGGGGATGACACCGGGGAGCTGTTTTTT. It codes for CASSRAGDDTGELFF.

The chain links TRBV5-4 to TRBJ2-7, with 8 positions matching TRBD1. Germline V gene data show CDR1 as SGHNT and CDR2 as YYREEE (reference sequence). The CDR3 is 14 amino acids. Trimming at V came to 6 bases and at J to 0 bases, leaving 5 bases not matched to a gene. Here the CDR3 reads CASTPGTGSYEQYF. The CDR3 nucleotides read TGTGCCAGCACCCCCGGGACAGGCTCCTACGAGCAGTACTTC.

This CDR3 reads CASSTLMGLPREYF. The CDR3 DNA reads TGTGCCAGCAGTACCCTCATGGGCCTACCGAGAGAGTACTTC. This chain uses TRBV27 with TRBJ2-7; D not certain. Trimming took 5 bases from V and 11 from J, leaving 22 bases between them. Germline assignment: CDR1 MNHEY and CDR2 SMNVEV (reference sequence). The CDR3 runs to 14 residues.

Only one count was recorded for this clone. V is TRBV28 and J is TRBJ1-2, with D unclear. Trimming pared 5 bases from V and 6 bases from J, leaving 13 bases between. The CDR3 loop spans 13 amino acids. Germline values: CDR1 MDHEN, CDR2 SYDVKM. The DNA of the CDR3 is TGTGCCAGCAGTCTAGATCGGGTAGATGGCTACACCTTC. It yields the protein CASSLDRVDGYTF.

Worth noting for this clone: One end of the junction is discordant with germline, which a read error may explain. The chain has TRBV5-1 and TRBJ1-2, with 7 bases lining up with TRBD1. From germline, CDR1 is SGHRS and CDR2 YFSETQ. The CDR3 is 15 amino acids. The CDR3 reads CASSLVQGGPLPAIF. The CDR3 DNA is TGCGCCAGCAGCTTGGTCCAAGGGGGCCCATTGCCGGCCATCTTC.

The chain combines TRBV10-1 with TRBJ2-1; D might be TRBD2 (5 bases). The CDR3 has 13 amino acids. The germline V gene encodes CDR1 WNHNN and CDR2 SYGVQD (reference sequence). Trimming took 5 bases from V and 4 from J, leaving 9 bases between them. The CDR3 protein is CASSTPGYNEQFF. For the CDR3, the DNA is TGCGCCAGCAGTACGCCGGGGTACAATGAGCAGTTCTTC.

The gene calls are TRBV6-5 and TRBJ2-7; 8 nucleotides line up with TRBD1. Unmatched junction bases numbered 7, after V lost 0 bases and J lost 3 bases. CDR3 length equals 16 residues. The germline gives CDR1 MNHEY, CDR2 SVGAGI. CDR3 nucleotides: TGTGCCAGCAGTTACTCAGGGACAGGAGTTTTCTACGAGCAGTACTTC. This gives the protein CASSYSGTGVFYEQYF.

The chain couples TRBV18 to TRBJ1-2; tentative D call: TRBD1 (5 bases). CDR1 is KGHSH and CDR2 is LQKENI in the germline V gene. Trimming cost V 4 bases and J 3 bases, with 18 bases left between them. The CDR3 loop spans 16 amino acids. The CDR3 region is CASSRNTGLPHYGYTF. The CDR3 nucleotides read TGTGCCAGCTCACGAAACACAGGTCTCCCACACTATGGCTACACCTTC.